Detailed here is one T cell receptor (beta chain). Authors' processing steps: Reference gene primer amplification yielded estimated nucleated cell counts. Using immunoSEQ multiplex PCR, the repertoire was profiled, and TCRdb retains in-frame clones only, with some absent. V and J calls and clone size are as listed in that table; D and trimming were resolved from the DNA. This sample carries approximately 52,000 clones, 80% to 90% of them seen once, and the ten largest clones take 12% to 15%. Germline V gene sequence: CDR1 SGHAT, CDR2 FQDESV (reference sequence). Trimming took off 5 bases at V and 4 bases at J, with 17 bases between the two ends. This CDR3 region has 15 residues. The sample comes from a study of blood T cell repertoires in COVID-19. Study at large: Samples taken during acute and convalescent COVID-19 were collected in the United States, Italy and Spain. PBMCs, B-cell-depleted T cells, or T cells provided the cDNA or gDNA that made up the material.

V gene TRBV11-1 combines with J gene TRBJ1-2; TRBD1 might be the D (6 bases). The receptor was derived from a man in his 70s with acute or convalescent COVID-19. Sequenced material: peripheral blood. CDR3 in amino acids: CASSGQQGRGYGYTF. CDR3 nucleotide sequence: TGTGCCAGCAGCGGACAGCAGGGACGTGGCTATGGCTACACCTTC.